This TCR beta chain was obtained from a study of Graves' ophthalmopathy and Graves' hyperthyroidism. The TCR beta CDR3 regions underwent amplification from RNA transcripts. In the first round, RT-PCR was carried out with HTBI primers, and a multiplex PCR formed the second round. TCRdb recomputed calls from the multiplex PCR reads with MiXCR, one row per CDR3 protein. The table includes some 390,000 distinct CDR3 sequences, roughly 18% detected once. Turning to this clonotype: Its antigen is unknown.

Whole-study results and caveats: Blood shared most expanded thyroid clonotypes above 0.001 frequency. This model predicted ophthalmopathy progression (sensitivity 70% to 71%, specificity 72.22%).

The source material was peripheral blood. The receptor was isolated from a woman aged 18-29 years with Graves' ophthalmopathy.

The DNA for the CDR3 is TGCAGTGCTAGAGATCTCCCGACAGGGGGTTCCTATTTGGGAGGCTACACCTTC. It specifies CSARDLPTGGSYLGGYTF. This rearrangement joins TRBV20-1 to TRBJ1-2; 9 bases match TRBD1. Germline assignment: CDR1 DFQATT and CDR2 SNEGSKA (reference sequence). The CDR3 spans 18 residues. Trimming cost V 0 bases and J 8 bases; bases outside gene matches: 19.